This entry features one T cell receptor beta chain sequence. Its antigen is unknown. No much larger clonotype is one base removed from it; base qualities were not supplied. Library method: 5' RACE. Sequenced on an Illumina HiSeq 2500. A second PCR of about 7 to 12 cycles was run with a J-beta primer mix and a sample-barcoded 5' primer. Each TCR beta cDNA molecule received a unique molecular identifier from a template-switch 5' adaptor carrying 12 random nucleotides. Each sample yielded at least 3 million CDR3-containing paired-end reads. First-strand cDNA was synthesized from all RNA with the Mint cDNA synthesis kit, primed by a TRBC-specific oligonucleotide. After uracil-DNA glycosylase treatment, a first 18-cycle PCR used universal primers M1SS and BC2_uni_R on all cDNA. The authors' analysis ran thus. Each sample was normalized by randomly selecting 1 million high-quality reads, each carrying a distinct molecular identifier. Instead of being binned into consensus sequences, reads with shared molecular identifiers were discarded. MiTCR, run with a Q25 quality threshold and the strictest error-elimination algorithm, handled CDR3 identification, clonotype clustering and error correction. A nonparametric unseen species model with Euler transformation was used to estimate a lower bound on total TCR beta diversity. TCRdb redid the processing of the public reads, applying fastp at Q25 and MiXCR, and retained in-frame beta chains. Merged by CDR3 protein, the rows form single entries marked with the most common genes and DNA. The V and J calls reflect TCRdb's pipeline rather than the authors' work. The sample table records 1,500,000 or so distinct CDR3 sequences; almost 60% of these occur just once. The top ten clones comprise roughly 6.3% of the sample.

From the cysteine through the phenylalanine, the CDR3 covers 15 amino acids. The CDR3 DNA has 45 bases and is translated from base 1. Reading the germline V gene (reference sequence) gives CDR1 SGHKS and CDR2 YYEKEE. Relative to germline, V is 6 bases shorter and J is 4 bases shorter, with 20 bases between their ends. The data were obtained in a study of blood T cells in healthy people across ages (dated by TCRdb to 2013 to 2016). For the wider study: In model experiments, template switching captured roughly one uniquely barcoded TCR beta cDNA molecule for every two T cells. For two donors (one aged 18 to 29 and one aged 80 or older), the study analyzed two additional independent replicas of 1 million unique cDNA reads from the same blood draw. To avoid experimental bias, donors of different ages were randomly spread across the sequencing lanes. Four age groups were formed from the donors: young (average approximately 15 years), middle-aged (approximately 39), aged (more than 55) and long-lived (approximately 78). Age-related changes in TCR beta repertoire diversity were measured in the study by deep sequencing normalized with unique cDNA molecular identifiers. Beyond this particular receptor, the publication reports: There was a strong correlation between observed TCR beta diversity and the percentage of naive T cells measured by flow cytometry. Observed TCR beta diversity per million T cells fell roughly linearly with age, and a significant reduction was already apparent by age about 43. Compared with the aged group, the long-lived group had more naive CD4+ T cells, fewer expanded clones and increased TCR diversity, suggesting age selection. Estimates of total diversity based on one million sequenced T cells were considered lower bounds and underestimates. The CMV infection status of donors was not known, potentially confounding age-related changes in expanded clonotypes. Since profiling was done on bulk unsorted PBMCs, naive and antigen-experienced compartments could not be conclusively compared.

Donors were approximately 42 systemically healthy Caucasian individuals from Russia aged roughly 6 to 90 years. Roughly 10 milliliters of peripheral blood were drawn from each donor into EDTA-treated Vacutainer tubes. PBMCs were isolated by Ficoll-Paque density-gradient centrifugation, with at least 6.5 million obtained per sample. Total RNA was extracted from PBMCs with Trizol reagent, with at least 6 micrograms obtained per sample. For every donor, an aliquot of PBMCs went through flow cytometry to measure the percentages of naive CD45RAhigh/CD27high T cells. Sequenced material: blood. This receptor was obtained from a man younger than 35 in good health. The chain links TRBV5-5 with TRBJ2-7, with TRBD2 tentatively as D gene (7 bases match). The CDR3 sequence is CASTGLGGGPYEQYF. The DNA sequence follows: TGTGCCAGCACCGGACTGGGGGGGGGCCCTTACGAGCAGTACTTC.